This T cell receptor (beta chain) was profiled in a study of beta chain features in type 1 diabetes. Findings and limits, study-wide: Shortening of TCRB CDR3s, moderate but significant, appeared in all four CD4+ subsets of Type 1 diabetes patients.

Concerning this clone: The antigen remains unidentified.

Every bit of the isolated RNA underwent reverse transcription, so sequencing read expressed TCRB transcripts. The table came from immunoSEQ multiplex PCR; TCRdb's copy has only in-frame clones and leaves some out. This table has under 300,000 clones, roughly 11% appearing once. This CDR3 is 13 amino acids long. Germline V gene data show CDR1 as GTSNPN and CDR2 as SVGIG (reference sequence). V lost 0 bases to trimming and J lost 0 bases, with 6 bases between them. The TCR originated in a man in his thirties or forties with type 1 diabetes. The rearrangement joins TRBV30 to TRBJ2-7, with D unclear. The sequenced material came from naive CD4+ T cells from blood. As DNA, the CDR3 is TGTGCCTGGAGTGTAGCGACCTCCTACGAGCAGTACTTC. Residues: CAWSVATSYEQYF.